This T cell receptor beta chain comes out of a study of shared clonotypes between healthy human individuals. Every one of the donors was a Caucasian adult that lived in Nashville, Tennessee. For genomic DNA, unsorted samples relied on around 93 million PBMCs. The CDR3 has 16 amino acids. Trimming left V 1 base short and J 7 bases short, with 17 bases between. Germline CDR1 reads SEHNR; CDR2 reads FQNEAQ (reference sequence). Ten immunoSEQ deep assay plates were used to sequence unsorted PBMC DNA. The assay was immunoSEQ multiplex PCR, and TCRdb's table has in-frame clones only and misses some. The profile covers about half a million clones, with around four fifths appearing a single time and 12% taken by the ten largest. Regarding this clone: Its antigen is as yet unknown.

Study observations and caveats: Represented diversity (both genetic and exposure-history) was limited by the small number of donors.

Material for sequencing was PBMCs. This sequence was found in a woman aged 40 to 50 in good health. Some clones in this sample may be carry-over from other donors' samples. The V and J genes are TRBV7-9 and TRBJ2-1; D could derive from TRBD1 or TRBD2 (5 bases each). The CDR3 reads CASSLEPGTGRNEQFF. CDR3 coding DNA: TGTGCCAGCAGCTTAGAGCCCGGGACGGGGCGGAATGAGCAGTTCTTC.